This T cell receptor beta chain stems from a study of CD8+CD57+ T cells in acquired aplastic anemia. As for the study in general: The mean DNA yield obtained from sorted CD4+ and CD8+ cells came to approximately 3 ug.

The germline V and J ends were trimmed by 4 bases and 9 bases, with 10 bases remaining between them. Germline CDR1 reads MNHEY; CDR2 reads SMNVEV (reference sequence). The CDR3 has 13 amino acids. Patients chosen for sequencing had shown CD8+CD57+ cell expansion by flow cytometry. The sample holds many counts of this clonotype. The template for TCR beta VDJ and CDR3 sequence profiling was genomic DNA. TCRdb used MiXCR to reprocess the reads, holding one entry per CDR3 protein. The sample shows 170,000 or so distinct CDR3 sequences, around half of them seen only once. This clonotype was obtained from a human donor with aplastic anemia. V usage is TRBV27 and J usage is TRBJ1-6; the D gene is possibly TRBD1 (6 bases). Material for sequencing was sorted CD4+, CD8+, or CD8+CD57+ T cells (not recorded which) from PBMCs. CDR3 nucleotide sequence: TGTGCCAGCAGTTCAGGACAGCCTTCACCCCTCCACTTT. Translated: CASSSGQPSPLHF.